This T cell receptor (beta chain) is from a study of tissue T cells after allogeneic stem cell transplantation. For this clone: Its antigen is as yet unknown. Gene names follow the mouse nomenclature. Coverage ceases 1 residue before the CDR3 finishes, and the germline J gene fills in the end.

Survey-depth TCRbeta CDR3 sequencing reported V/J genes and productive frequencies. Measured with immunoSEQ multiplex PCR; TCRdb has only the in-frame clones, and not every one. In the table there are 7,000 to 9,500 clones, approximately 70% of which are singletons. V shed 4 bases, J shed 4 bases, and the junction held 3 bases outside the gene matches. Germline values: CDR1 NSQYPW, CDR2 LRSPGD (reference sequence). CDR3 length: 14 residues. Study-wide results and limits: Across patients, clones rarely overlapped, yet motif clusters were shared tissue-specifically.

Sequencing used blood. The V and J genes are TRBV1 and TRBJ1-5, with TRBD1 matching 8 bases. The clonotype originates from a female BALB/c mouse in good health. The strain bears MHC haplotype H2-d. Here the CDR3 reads CTCSGTGRNQAPLF. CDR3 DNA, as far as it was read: TGCACCTGCAGTGGGACAGGGAGGAACCAGGCTCCGCTT.